This T cell receptor beta chain stems from a study of TIL therapy for anti-PD-1-resistant metastatic lung cancer. Time point: pre-treatment sample, taken before nivolumab and TIL therapy. Sequencing used immunoSEQ v3. TCRdb's table, derived via immunoSEQ multiplex PCR, lists solely in-frame clones and lacks some. Among 55,000 to 65,000 clones listed, around four fifths were seen once. With 4 bases removed from V and 9 bases from J, the gap between germline ends came to 13 bases. Looked up from germline, CDR1 is ENHRY and CDR2 is SYGVKD. The CDR3 covers 13 residues. The sample consisted of blood, taken at baseline. This sequence joins TRBV10-3 and TRBJ2-4; D not certain. This clonotype was sampled from a person aged 25 to 85 with non-small cell lung cancer. DNA of the CDR3: TGTGCCATCAGTGTCGGCGAAAGAGGCATTCAGTACTTC. This encodes CAISVGERGIQYF.